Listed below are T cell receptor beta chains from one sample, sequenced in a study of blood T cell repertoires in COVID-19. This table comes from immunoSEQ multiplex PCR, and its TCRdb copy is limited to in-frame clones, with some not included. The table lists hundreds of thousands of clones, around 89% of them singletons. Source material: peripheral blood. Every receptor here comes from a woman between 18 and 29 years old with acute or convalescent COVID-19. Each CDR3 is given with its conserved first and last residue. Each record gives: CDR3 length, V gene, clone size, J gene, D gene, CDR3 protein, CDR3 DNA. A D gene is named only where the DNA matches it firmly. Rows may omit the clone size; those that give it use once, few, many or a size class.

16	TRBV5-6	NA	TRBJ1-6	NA	CASSLIGEAYNSPLHF	TGTGCCAGCAGCTTGATAGGTGAGGCCTATAATTCACCCCTCCACTTT
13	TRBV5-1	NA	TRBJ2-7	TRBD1	CASSPRTGGEQYF	TGCGCCAGCAGCCCACGGACAGGGGGCGAGCAGTACTTC
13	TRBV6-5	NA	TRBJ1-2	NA	CASSYSGSSGYTF	TGTGCCAGCAGTTACTCGGGCTCTTCGGGCTACACCTTC
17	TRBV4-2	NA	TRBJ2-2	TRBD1	CASSQAGQGARGGELFF	TGTGCCAGCAGCCAAGCGGGACAGGGGGCTCGGGGCGGGGAGCTGTTTTTT
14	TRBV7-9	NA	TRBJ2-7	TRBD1	CASSWDRASYEQYF	TGTGCCAGCAGCTGGGACAGGGCAAGCTACGAGCAGTACTTC
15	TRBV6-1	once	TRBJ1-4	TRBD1	CASSEGGTGPEKLFF	TGTGCCAGCAGTGAAGGGGGGACAGGGCCTGAAAAACTGTTTTTT
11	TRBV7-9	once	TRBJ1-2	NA	CASREGAGYTF	TGTGCCAGCAGGGAAGGGGCGGGCTACACCTTC
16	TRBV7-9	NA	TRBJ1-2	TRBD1	CASSTIGAGGAYGYTF	TGTGCCAGCAGCACAATCGGGGCAGGGGGTGCCTATGGCTACACCTTC
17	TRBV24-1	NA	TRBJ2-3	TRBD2	CATSDPSAGEGTDTQYF	TGTGCCACCAGTGATCCCTCTGCGGGGGAAGGCACAGATACGCAGTATTTT
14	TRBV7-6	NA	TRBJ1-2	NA	CASSLSLEGNGYTF	TGTGCCAGCAGCTTATCCTTGGAGGGGAATGGCTACACCTTC
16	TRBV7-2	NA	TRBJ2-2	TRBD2	CASSLFGLAPTGELFF	TGTGCCAGCAGCTTATTCGGACTAGCCCCCACCGGGGAGCTGTTTTTT
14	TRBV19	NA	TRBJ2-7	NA	CASSTDSQSYEQYF	TGTGCCAGTAGTACCGACAGCCAATCCTACGAGCAGTACTTC
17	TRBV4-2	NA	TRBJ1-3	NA	CASSHPMTPLAGNTIYF	TGTGCCAGCAGCCATCCCATGACACCGCTTGCTGGAAACACCATATATTTT